This passage covers 22 T cell receptor beta chains from one sample sequenced in a study of breast tumors, draining lymph nodes, adjacent tissues (dated by TCRdb to about 2016). To prepare the library, multiplex PCR was applied. Sequenced on an Illumina HiSeq 2000. TCRdb itself trimmed the public reads at Q25 with fastp, ran MiXCR and retained productive beta chains. All rows with the same CDR3 protein become a single entry with the most common DNA and genes. Present in this sample are about 16,000 distinct CDR3 sequences, 45% of which were seen just once. About an eighth of the sample is in the top ten clones. The sample was tumor-adjacent breast tissue. The source is a female donor with breast cancer. Some clones in this sample may be carry-over from other donors' samples.

This clonotype is labeled as medium-sized. The chain combines TRBV20-1 with TRBJ2-7, with TRBD1 identical over 9 bases. Germline V lookup: CDR1 DFQATT, CDR2 SNEGSKA (reference sequence). V lost 5 bases and J lost 6; bases outside the gene matches: 5. The CDR3 has 12 residues. The CDR3 region is CSAWDRVSEQYF. The CDR3 DNA sequence: TGCAGTGCTTGGGACAGGGTCAGCGAGCAGTACTTC.

Written as DNA, the CDR3 is TGTGCCAGCAGACCACTAGCGGGGGGCTCCTACGAGCAGTACTTC. This sequence encodes CASRPLAGGSYEQYF. The V and J genes are TRBV4-2 and TRBJ2-7; 12 bases are shared with TRBD2. CDR3 length: 15 residues. Germline lookup yields CDR1 LGHNA and CDR2 YNFKEQ. V trimming: 6 bases; J trimming: 0 bases; junction bases outside the gene matches: 3.

This clonotype appeared many times. The chain combines TRBV6-1 with TRBJ2-1, with D unclear. This CDR3 contains 14 residues. Germline V gives CDR1 MNHNS, CDR2 SASEGT. V lost 2 bases to trimming and J lost 10 bases, with 15 bases between them. The CDR3 sequence is CASSENPTGMEQFF. CDR3 nucleotides: TGTGCCAGCAGTGAAAACCCGACGGGTATGGAGCAGTTCTTC.

As regards this clonotype: This may be a read error: a much more frequent sequence differs by one nucleotide. The V and J genes are TRBV4-3 and TRBJ1-1; the match to TRBD1 covers 7 bases. There are 15 residues in the CDR3. With V trimmed by 4 bases and J by 0 bases, 5 bases remained unmatched. In germline, CDR1 is LGHNA, CDR2 YSLEER. This CDR3 reads CASSRTGLMNTEAFF. In DNA form, the CDR3 reads TGCGCCAGCAGCCGGACAGGCTTAATGAACACTGAAGCTTTCTTT.

The chain joins TRBV6-2 or TRBV6-3 to TRBJ1-6; D ambiguous. Germline CDR1 is MNHEY and CDR2 is SVGEGT. This CDR3 comprises 13 residues. Trimming stripped 11 bases from V and 9 bases from J, with 17 bases between. The CDR3 coding sequence is TGTGCCGCCCGGACGGGGAGGCGTTCACCCCTCCACTTT. Amino acids: CAARTGRRSPLHF.

This clonotype was recorded at least ten times. The rearrangement links TRBV10-3 to TRBJ2-7; TRBD1 matches at 7 bases. The CDR3 loop spans 14 amino acids. The germline V gene has CDR1 ENHRY and CDR2 SYGVKD. With V trimmed by 0 bases and J by 2 bases, 1 base remained unmatched. The CDR3 DNA sequence: TGTGCCATCAGTGAGTCGACAGGGACCTACGAGCAGTACTTC. Its translation is CAISESTGTYEQYF.

The CDR3, as DNA: TGTGCCAGCAGCCGACCCGGACCAGCGGGAGAGGTCGGGGAGCTGTTTTTT. It codes for CASSRPGPAGEVGELFF. V gene TRBV5-4 combines with J gene TRBJ2-2, with 8 bases fitting TRBD2. The V and J ends lost 4 bases and 7 bases, in that order; junction bases with no gene match: 15. The length of the CDR3 is 17 residues. Germline lookup yields CDR1 SGHNT and CDR2 YYREEE (reference sequence).

The rearrangement links TRBV4-1 to TRBJ2-2; no firm D call. CDR1 is MGHRA and CDR2 is YSYEKL in the germline V gene. V shed 0 bases and J shed 0 bases, with 5 bases lying between them. The CDR3 totals 15 residues. The CDR3 DNA reads as TGCGCCAGCAGCCAAGAAGCTGCGAACACCGGGGAGCTGTTTTTT. This encodes CASSQEAANTGELFF.

The V gene is TRBV6-4, the J gene TRBJ1-4, with 9 nucleotides matching TRBD1. This CDR3 has 15 residues. Losses at the gene ends were 3 bases for V and 8 bases for J; bases not matched to a gene: 7. Looked up from germline, CDR1 is MRHNA and CDR2 is SNTAGT. The CDR3: CASSEPGQGIEKLFF. CDR3 coding DNA: TGTGCCAGCAGTGAACCGGGACAGGGAATCGAAAAACTGTTTTTT.

The chain has TRBV15 and TRBJ2-1; 11 bases are a match to TRBD2. Germline V gives CDR1 LNHNV, CDR2 YYDKDF (reference sequence). CDR3 length: 15 amino acids. The junction had 6 bases not matched to a gene; V was cut back by 6 bases and J by 5 bases. The CDR3 nucleotides are TGTGCCACCAGAGAGGGACTAGCGGCCAACAATGAGCAGTTCTTC. The encoded protein is CATREGLAANNEQFF.

This clonotype has ten or more counts. This may be a read error: a much more frequent sequence differs by one nucleotide. The chain combines TRBV20-1 with TRBJ2-5; 8 nucleotides match TRBD2. CDR1 is DFQATT and CDR2 is SNEGSKA in the germline V gene (reference sequence). The J segment lost 9 bases and the V segment lost 2 bases, leaving 8 bases of the junction unmatched. The CDR3 contains 13 residues. The CDR3 DNA reads as TGCAGTGCTAGACAAGTAGCGGGGAGAGCCCAGTACTTC. This translates into CSARQVAGRAQYF.

The CDR3 loop is CASSTGTGREQYF. Written as DNA, the CDR3 is TGTGCCAGCAGTACCGGGACAGGGCGCGAGCAGTACTTC. V is TRBV6-5 and J is TRBJ2-7, with 9 bases identical to TRBD1. CDR3 size: 13 residues. Germline assignment: CDR1 MNHEY and CDR2 SVGAGI. V shed 5 bases and J 6 bases; nucleotides not matched to a gene: 5.

This clonotype was found a few times. J is TRBJ2-3 and V is TRBV3-1; D call uncertain. CDR3 length equals 13 residues. The germline V gene has CDR1 LGHDT and CDR2 YNNKEL (reference sequence). Trimming removed 4 bases at V and 7 bases at J, with 12 bases between. The CDR3 DNA reads TGTGCCAGCAGCCCCTCCGGGTCTCATACGCAGTATTTT. Encoded protein: CASSPSGSHTQYF.

This clonotype has ten or more counts. The gene calls are TRBV19 and TRBJ2-5; D is ambiguous. The CDR3 contains 11 residues. The V gene lost 3 bases and the J gene lost 4 bases, with 3 bases spanning the gap. CDR1 is LNHDA and CDR2 is SQIVND in the germline V gene (reference sequence). The CDR3 reads CASSMAETQYF. DNA for the CDR3: TGTGCCAGTAGTATGGCAGAGACCCAGTACTTC. The whole variable domain, filled in from reference TRBV19 and TRBJ2-5, reads DGGITQSPKYLFRKEGQNVTLSCEQNLNHDAMYWYRQDPGQGLRLIYYSQIVNDFQKGDIAEGYSVSREKKESFPLTVTSAQKNPTAFYLCASSMAETQYFGPGTRLLVL.

A few counts support this clonotype. V is TRBV12-3 or TRBV12-4 and J is TRBJ1-5; unclear D gene. The CDR3 spans 14 residues. Trimming shortened V by 3 bases and J by 6 bases, and 12 bases separated the two germline ends. The CDR3 region is CASSLRGRTQPQHF. In DNA form, the CDR3 reads TGTGCCAGCAGTTTGCGGGGTCGGACTCAGCCCCAGCATTTT.

This clonotype was observed many times. The rearrangement links TRBV29-1 to TRBJ1-1; perhaps TRBD1 as D (5 bases). CDR1 is SQVTM and CDR2 is ANQGSEA in the germline V gene. V gave up 0 bases and J gave up 11 bases, with 13 bases separating them. This CDR3 has 12 residues. As DNA, the CDR3 is TGCAGCGTTGAAGAGGAAGTAGGGGCGGCTTTCTTT. Encoded protein: CSVEEEVGAAFF.

This clonotype was seen a few times. The rearrangement joins TRBV3-1 to TRBJ2-3; D gene uncertain. Trimming took 0 bases from V and 10 from J, leaving 17 bases between them. The CDR3 contains 15 residues. Germline CDR1 LGHDT, CDR2 YNNKEL (reference sequence). The CDR3 sequence is CASSQDSKVGLSQYF. In DNA, the CDR3 is TGTGCCAGCAGCCAAGATAGTAAGGTCGGGCTGTCGCAGTATTTT.

This clonotype is large. The chain is built from TRBV5-1 and TRBJ1-2; TRBD1 aligns across 7 bases. The CDR3 extends over 14 amino acids. The germline CDR1 and CDR2 sequences are SGHRS and YFSETQ. V trimming: 6 bases; J trimming: 0 bases; junction bases outside the gene matches: 5. The CDR3 loop reads CASKTGQTNYGYTF. For the CDR3, the DNA is TGCGCCAGCAAAACGGGACAGACTAACTATGGCTACACCTTC.

This clonotype has more than one count but fewer than ten. Given a much more abundant clone one base away, this may be a read error. The chain links TRBV19 to TRBJ2-4, with 13 positions matching TRBD2. This CDR3 region has 18 residues. Germline V lookup: CDR1 LNHDA, CDR2 SQIVND (reference sequence). CDR3 protein: CASSIGGLAGLAKNIPYF. CDR3 sequence (DNA): TGTGCCAGTAGTATTGGGGGACTAGCGGGACTAGCCAAAAACATTCCGTACTTC.

Only one count was recorded for this clonotype. V is TRBV6-5 and J is TRBJ2-1, with 8 positions matching TRBD1. There are 15 residues in the CDR3. In germline, CDR1 is MNHEY, CDR2 SVGAGI. V was clipped by 6 bases and J by 5 bases; unmatched bases: 9. This CDR3 is CASSPWTGRNNEQFF. Written as DNA, the CDR3 is TGTGCCAGCAGCCCCTGGACAGGGAGAAACAATGAGCAGTTCTTC.

This sequence joins TRBV15 and TRBJ2-1; D is possibly TRBD2 (6 bases). There are 15 residues in the CDR3. Looked up from germline, CDR1 is LNHNV and CDR2 is YYDKDF (reference sequence). V was trimmed by 2 bases and J by 9 bases, leaving 17 bases between them. The CDR3 nucleotides are TGTGCCACCAGCAGACCGCGGGGTTTCGACAGTGAGCAGTTCTTC. Protein product: CATSRPRGFDSEQFF.

This clonotype was found a few times. Possible read error: a much larger clone is one base away. V gene TRBV7-9 combines with J gene TRBJ2-6; 13 bases are shared with TRBD2. CDR3 length: 19 residues. CDR1 and CDR2 from the germline V gene are SEHNR and FQNEAQ (reference sequence). The CDR3 sequence: CASSSRTSGGSSGPNVLTF. In nucleotides, the CDR3 is TGTGCCAGCAGCTCCCGGACTAGCGGGGGCAGCTCTGGGCCCAACGTCCTGACTTTC.